These T cell receptor beta chains were read from a single sample in a study of beta chain features in type 1 diabetes. TCRdb's table, derived via immunoSEQ multiplex PCR, lists solely in-frame clones and lacks some. Among 60,000 or so clones listed, 40% to 60% were seen once. The sequenced material came from Tregs from blood. These receptor sequences come from a middle-aged woman with type 1 diabetes. CDR3s include the opening cysteine and the closing phenylalanine or tryptophan. Fields, in order: V gene, clone size, D gene, J gene, CDR3 protein, CDR3 DNA. D genes are given only for firm matches. A row's size may be missing; if present it is once, few, many or a size class.

v_gene: TRBV5-4; abundance: .; d_gene: TRBD2; j_gene: TRBJ2-7; CDR3aa: CASRRAGTTIYEQYF; CDR3nt: TGTGCCAGCAGGAGGGCCGGGACTACGATCTACGAGCAGTACTTC
v_gene: TRBV14; abundance: .; d_gene: TRBD1; j_gene: TRBJ1-3; CDR3aa: CASSHLGTAGNTIYF; CDR3nt: TGTGCCAGCAGCCACCTCGGGACAGCTGGAAACACCATATATTTT
v_gene: TRBV4-1; abundance: few; d_gene: .; j_gene: TRBJ2-7; CDR3aa: CASSRGRFYEQYF; CDR3nt: TGCGCCAGCAGCCGGGGCAGATTCTACGAGCAGTACTTC
v_gene: TRBV28; abundance: .; d_gene: .; j_gene: TRBJ2-2; CDR3aa: CASSPTNTGELFF; CDR3nt: TGTGCCAGCAGCCCCACGAACACCGGGGAGCTGTTTTTT
v_gene: TRBV11-2; abundance: .; d_gene: .; j_gene: TRBJ1-2; CDR3aa: CASSLIENGYTF; CDR3nt: TGTGCCAGCAGCTTGATCGAGAATGGCTACACCTTC
v_gene: TRBV4-3; abundance: .; d_gene: .; j_gene: TRBJ1-1; CDR3aa: CASSQGSGAAFF; CDR3nt: TGCGCCAGCAGCCAAGGGTCAGGGGCAGCTTTCTTT
v_gene: TRBV6-6; abundance: few; d_gene: TRBD1; j_gene: TRBJ2-7; CDR3aa: CASSYGTGYEQYF; CDR3nt: TGTGCCAGCAGTTACGGGACAGGCTACGAGCAGTACTTC
v_gene: TRBV9; abundance: .; d_gene: .; j_gene: TRBJ1-3; CDR3aa: CASSFRQSNTIYF; CDR3nt: TGTGCCAGCAGCTTTCGACAGTCTAACACCATATATTTT
v_gene: TRBV9; abundance: .; d_gene: TRBD2; j_gene: TRBJ2-3; CDR3aa: CASSVVGLVADTQYF; CDR3nt: TGTGCCAGCAGCGTAGTGGGACTAGTGGCGGATACGCAGTATTTT
v_gene: TRBV4-1; abundance: medium-sized; d_gene: .; j_gene: TRBJ1-2; CDR3aa: CASSQAQGGGYTF; CDR3nt: TGCGCCAGCAGCCAAGCTCAGGGAGGTGGCTACACCTTC
v_gene: TRBV7-2; abundance: few; d_gene: .; j_gene: TRBJ2-6; CDR3aa: CASSLGQQALGVLTF; CDR3nt: TGTGCCAGCAGCTTAGGGCAGCAAGCCCTAGGCGTCCTGACTTTC